The 4 T cell receptor beta chains below come from one sample, sequenced in a study of blood T cells in healthy people across ages. Then a second PCR, running roughly 7 to 12 cycles, was carried out with a sample-barcoded 5' primer and a J-beta primer mix. TCRdb re-called the 5' RACE reads with MiXCR, one entry per CDR3 protein. The sample has more than 550,000 distinct CDR3 sequences; roughly 20% are singletons. The source material was blood. These receptors all stem from a man in his 70s in good health.

The genes are TRBV29-1 and TRBJ2-3; 11 bases are a match to TRBD2. V was pared by 7 bases and J by 1 base, with 16 bases of the junction left unmatched. The V gene's germline CDR1 is SQVTM and CDR2 ANQGSEA. CDR3 length: 18 amino acids. CDR3 DNA sequence: TGCAGCGCAAATCGCCGAGTACTAGCGGGAGTGGGCACAGATACGCAGTATTTT. It codes for CSANRRVLAGVGTDTQYF.

As concerns this clonotype: A much more abundant neighbour one base away suggests this may be a read error. The rearrangement uses TRBV7-9 and TRBJ2-7, with D possibly being TRBD1 (6 bases). The CDR3 is 13 residues long. CDR1 and CDR2 (germline): SEHNR, FQNEAQ (reference sequence). CDR3 bases: TGTGCCAGCACCTTAGGGGACATCTACGAGCAGTACTTC. It codes for CASTLGDIYEQYF.

This sequence joins TRBV6-2 or TRBV6-3 and TRBJ2-2; D is possibly TRBD1 or TRBD2 (5 bases each). The V end lost 0 bases, the J end lost 6 bases, and 11 bases lay between the germline ends. This CDR3 comprises 15 residues. CDR1 MNHEY and CDR2 SVGEGT come from the germline V gene. This CDR3 reads CASSYSELGAGELFF. The CDR3 DNA reads as TGTGCCAGCAGTTACTCGGAACTGGGGGCCGGGGAGCTGTTTTTT.

This clonotype was observed a few times. The chain carries TRBV4-1 and TRBJ2-1, with 7 bases matching TRBD2. In germline, CDR1 is MGHRA, CDR2 YSYEKL. The ends lost 3 bases at V and 3 bases at J; junction bases unmatched: 11. There are 17 residues in the CDR3. CDR3 bases: TGCGCCAGCAGCCACCTGGGTGCGGGGGAGATCTACAATGAGCAGTTCTTC. Translation: CASSHLGAGEIYNEQFF.